What follows are 20 T cell receptor beta chains derived from one specimen sequenced in a study of T cells after yellow fever vaccination (dated by TCRdb to about 2019). The sample's treatment or condition label, in plain terms: live attenuated yellow fever vaccine strain. Library method: 5' RACE. Instrument used: Illumina HiSeq 2500. TCRdb itself trimmed the public reads at Q25 with fastp, ran MiXCR and retained productive beta chains. Each record represents a unique CDR3 protein, reported with the most common genes and DNA among its rows. The sample table records under 700,000 distinct CDR3 sequences; approximately 16% of these occur just once. The ten largest clonotypes hold 15% to 20% of the sample. This specimen was PBMCs, taken 4 to 5 days after the first yellow fever vaccination. These receptor sequences come from a man between 18 and 29 years old who received the YFV17D yellow fever vaccine.

CDR3 amino acids: CSATTGEAYNEQFF. DNA of the CDR3: TGCAGTGCGACCACGGGGGAGGCGTATAATGAGCAGTTCTTC. The gene calls are TRBV20-1 and TRBJ2-1; tentative D call: TRBD2 (6 bases). Between the trimmed V and J ends, which lost 6 bases and 7 bases, there was a span of 19 bases. Germline V gene data show CDR1 as DFQATT and CDR2 as SNEGSKA (reference sequence). There are 14 residues in the CDR3.

The CDR3 nucleotides read TGCAGTGCTAGGCGGGCAGGAATGTTCCCTGAAGCTTTCTTT. It codes for CSARRAGMFPEAFF. The chain employs TRBV20-1 and TRBJ1-1; no definite D call. The CDR3 sequence is 14 residues long. Trimming took 3 bases from V and 6 from J, leaving 17 bases between them. From germline, CDR1 is DFQATT and CDR2 SNEGSKA (reference sequence).

This chain's CDR3 is CSVEDGYQETQYF. The CDR3 nucleotides read TGCAGCGTTGAAGATGGTTACCAAGAGACCCAGTACTTC. The gene calls are TRBV29-1 and TRBJ2-5; no definite D call. There are 13 residues in the CDR3. The V end was cut by 0 bases, the J end by 0 bases, with 5 bases between. The germline CDR1 and CDR2 sequences are SQVTM and ANQGSEA.

V usage is TRBV2 and J usage is TRBJ2-7; D is uncertain. There are 13 residues in the CDR3. The germline CDR1 and CDR2 sequences are SNHLY and FYNNEI. Deletions cut 4 bases from V and 3 bases from J, with 10 bases between. Here the CDR3 reads CASSVPTRYEQYV. CDR3 coding DNA: TGTGCCAGCAGTGTCCCAACCCGCTACGAGCAGTACGTC.

V usage is TRBV5-8 and J usage is TRBJ2-7; the match to TRBD1 covers 7 bases. CDR1 and CDR2 from the germline V gene are SGHTS and YDEGEE. With V trimmed by 1 base and J by 3 bases, 4 bases remained unmatched. The length of the CDR3 is 14 residues. CDR3 protein: CASSLPGQDYEQYF. CDR3 nucleotides: TGTGCCAGCAGCTTGCCCGGACAGGACTACGAGCAGTACTTC.

This rearrangement joins TRBV4-1 to TRBJ2-3, with TRBD2 matching over 9 bases. Germline trimming cut 2 bases from V and 3 bases from J; bases unmatched to any gene: 3. Germline CDR1 and CDR2: MGHRA and YSYEKL. This CDR3 region has 15 residues. The CDR3 region is CASSQLAGLTDTQYF. The CDR3 DNA follows: TGCGCCAGCAGCCAACTAGCGGGGTTGACAGATACGCAGTATTTT.

This clonotype was observed a few times. V gene TRBV15 combines with J gene TRBJ2-7; TRBD2 is a possible D gene (6 bases). V lost 0 bases, J lost 5 bases, and 11 bases lay in between. Looked up from germline, CDR1 is LNHNV and CDR2 is YYDKDF (reference sequence). This CDR3 is 14 amino acids long. CDR3 sequence (DNA): TGTGCCACCAGCAGAGATCCGCGGGGCCACGAGCAGTACTTC. Protein: CATSRDPRGHEQYF. Filled out from reference TRBV15 and TRBJ2-7, the complete variable domain reads DAMVIQNPRYQVTQFGKPVTLSCSQTLNHNVMYWYQQKSSQAPKLLFHYYDKDFNNEADTPDNFQSRRPNTSFCFLDIRSPGLGDTAMYLCATSRDPRGHEQYFGPGTRLTVT.

This clonotype was picked up a small number of times. The chain carries TRBV9 and TRBJ2-3; 7 bases fit TRBD2. Germline-derived CDR1 and CDR2 are SGDLS and YYNGEE. This CDR3 has 16 amino acids. Losses at the gene ends were 4 bases for V and 5 bases for J; bases not matched to a gene: 13. The DNA for the CDR3 is TGTGCCAGCAGCCGTGAAACTAGCGTCCCTCAAGATACGCAGTATTTT. It is translated as CASSRETSVPQDTQYF.

V is TRBV4-3 and J is TRBJ2-4; tentatively, D is TRBD2 (7 bases). Germline CDR1 and CDR2: LGHNA and YSLEER. With 0 bases removed from V and 2 bases from J, the gap between germline ends came to 8 bases. This CDR3 comprises 15 residues. Here the CDR3 reads CASSQDGGPKNIQYF. In nucleotides, the CDR3 is TGCGCCAGCAGCCAAGACGGGGGGCCCAAAAACATTCAGTACTTC.

The gene calls are TRBV7-8 and TRBJ1-4; no firm D call. The V gene's germline CDR1 is SGHVS and CDR2 FQNEAQ. The germline V and J ends were trimmed by 1 base and 6 bases, with 9 bases remaining between them. The CDR3 length is 14 residues. The CDR3 loop is CASSLEGGDEKLFF. The CDR3 DNA is TGTGCCAGCAGCTTAGAGGGTGGGGATGAAAAACTGTTTTTT.

This chain joins TRBV20-1 and TRBJ1-6, with D perhaps matching TRBD1 (5 bases). The CDR3 covers 18 residues. Germline loops: CDR1 DFQATT, CDR2 SNEGSKA (reference sequence). Trimming took off 4 bases at V and 8 bases at J, with 27 bases between the two ends. This chain's CDR3 is CSAIITGQVGPRDSPLHF. The CDR3 coding sequence is TGCAGTGCTATCATAACGGGGCAAGTGGGCCCCAGGGATTCACCCCTCCACTTT.

V usage is TRBV3-1 and J usage is TRBJ1-2; possible D gene TRBD1, 5 bases. The CDR3 loop spans 15 amino acids. V dropped 4 bases and J dropped 4 bases, with 16 bases sitting between them. The germline V gene has CDR1 LGHDT and CDR2 YNNKEL (reference sequence). As DNA, the CDR3 is TGTGCCAGCAGCCGAGGGACCGTCTTTCCCTATGGCTACACCTTC. It yields the protein CASSRGTVFPYGYTF.

Remarks on this clonotype: Germline and junction disagree at one end, which may indicate a read error. For the CDR3, the DNA is TGTGCCAGCAGCCGGACGGGACGTGAAATTGTCAAGGTCTTT. Encoded protein: CASSRTGREIVKVF. V gene TRBV3-1 combines with J gene TRBJ1-1, with TRBD1 as a possible D gene (5 bases). The germline V gene has CDR1 LGHDT and CDR2 YNNKEL (reference sequence). The CDR3 extends over 14 amino acids.

The chain employs TRBV7-9 and TRBJ2-5; 7 bases fit TRBD2. Trimming took 7 bases from V and 5 from J; bases not matched to a gene: 10. CDR1 and CDR2 from the germline V gene are SEHNR and FQNEAQ (reference sequence). This CDR3 comprises 14 residues. CDR3 region: CASTLPGRVETQYF. The CDR3 DNA sequence: TGTGCCAGCACCCTCCCGGGGAGGGTGGAGACCCAGTACTTC.

The chain uses TRBV6-2 or TRBV6-3 and TRBJ2-5, with D unclear. The CDR3 is made up of 13 amino acids. V lost 6 bases and J lost 5, with 13 bases in between. CDR1 is MNHEY and CDR2 is SVGEGT in the germline V gene. The CDR3 DNA is TGTGCCAGCAGATCCGCCCCAAGGGAGACCCAGTACTTC. Amino acids: CASRSAPRETQYF.

This clonotype was observed a handful of times. The chain is built from TRBV5-1 and TRBJ2-3; 10 bases map to TRBD2. The CDR3 consists of 16 residues. The germline gives CDR1 SGHRS, CDR2 YFSETQ. The V gene end was trimmed by 0 bases and the J gene end by 8 bases; junction bases not matched to a gene: 9. The CDR3 protein is CASSLERGGGSLTQYF. Written as DNA, the CDR3 is TGCGCCAGCAGCTTGGAGCGGGGGGGCGGGTCTCTTACGCAGTATTTT.

This clonotype was seen once. V gene TRBV18 combines with J gene TRBJ2-1; 10 bases agree with TRBD2. The V gene's germline CDR1 is KGHSH and CDR2 LQKENI. J lost 6 bases, V lost 3 bases, and 11 bases had no gene match. There are 17 residues in the CDR3. The CDR3 DNA sequence: TGTGCCAGCTCACCGAAAGGAGCGGGGGGGCCGGTCAATGAGCAGTTCTTC. Translating gives CASSPKGAGGPVNEQFF.

The chain uses TRBV20-1 and TRBJ2-3, with 9 nucleotides matching TRBD2. CDR3 length equals 15 residues. The J segment lost 2 bases and the V segment lost 3 bases, leaving 6 bases of the junction unmatched. CDR1 is DFQATT and CDR2 is SNEGSKA in the germline V gene (reference sequence). In nucleotides, the CDR3 is TGCAGTGCTAGTTGGCTAGCGGGGATCACAGATACGCAGTATTTT. Encoded protein: CSASWLAGITDTQYF.

This chain links TRBV7-9 with TRBJ1-2, with D tentatively TRBD1 (6 bases). V dropped 3 bases and J dropped 8 bases, with 13 bases sitting between them. This CDR3 is built from 13 residues. Germline V CDR1 and CDR2: SEHNR, FQNEAQ (reference sequence). The CDR3 coding sequence is TGTGCCAGCAGCTTCCCCCCGGGGGCGGGCTACACCTTC. Translation gives CASSFPPGAGYTF.

This clonotype has more than one count but fewer than ten. The rearrangement joins TRBV28 to TRBJ2-5, with 7 nucleotides matching TRBD1. The ends lost 8 bases at V and 4 bases at J; junction bases unmatched: 7. From germline, CDR1 is MDHEN and CDR2 SYDVKM. The CDR3 extends over 13 amino acids. As DNA, the CDR3 is TGTGCCAGCGGTCGACAGGGTCGAGAGACCCAGTACTTC. Translation: CASGRQGRETQYF.